The entry that follows covers one T cell receptor (beta chain) sequence. Its target antigen remains unknown. The input lacks base qualities; no much larger clone sits a single base away. Spanning cysteine to phenylalanine, the CDR3 consists of 15 amino acids. CDR3 DNA only is kept here, 45 bases in frame from base 1. At the junction V is shortened by 5 bases and J by 6 bases; bases outside the gene matches: 13. Ophthalmopathy patients were characterized by moderately to severely active disease, a Clinical Activity Score of at least 3, a NOSPECS grade of at least 4, and a disease duration under 3 months. Patients with other autoimmune diseases, uncontrolled infections, pregnancy or lactation were excluded. Diagnosis was based on clinical symptoms, serum thyroxine, TRAb, thyroid ultrasound and orbital computed tomography. PBMCs were isolated from 7.5 to 10 ml of fresh peripheral blood by Ficoll-Paque density gradient centrifugation. Total RNA was extracted using Trizol reagent, and RNA quality was checked on an Agilent 2100 Bioanalyzer.

This sample stems from a study of Graves' ophthalmopathy and Graves' hyperthyroidism (dated by TCRdb to the late 2010s). For the study in its entirety: Peripheral blood was collected before any treatment was given, at the time of initial diagnosis. After sampling, hyperthyroidism patients received methimazole starting at 30 mg daily, and ophthalmopathy patients received high-dose intravenous methylprednisolone. TCR beta repertoire signatures were used to distinguish Graves' ophthalmopathy from Graves' hyperthyroidism and to predict progression to ophthalmopathy. To explore V-J signatures distinguishing ophthalmopathy from hyperthyroidism, a discovery set of more than 95 patients (fewer than 45 ophthalmopathy, over 55 stable hyperthyroidism) was enrolled. In total, over 130 blood samples were TCR-sequenced: some 40 ophthalmopathy, roughly 80 hyperthyroidism and about 17 hyperthyroidism-to-ophthalmopathy patients. For training and testing, the 100 or so patients in the discovery cohort were randomly divided in a 7:3 ratio. The independent validation cohort included approximately 19 hyperthyroidism patients plus 17 patients who later progressed from hyperthyroidism to ophthalmopathy. T-cell repertoires of thyroid tissue and blood were compared in six hyperthyroidism patients. What the authors observed across the whole study: Among expanded thyroid clonotypes with frequency above 0.001, most also showed up in blood, which suggests that blood repertoires may reflect the thyroid immune response. No statistical method was used to predetermine the sample size, and group allocation was not hidden from the investigators. The 13-signature model separated ophthalmopathy from stable hyperthyroidism with over 85% sensitivity and around 81% specificity in cross-validation, and 80%/75% in the test set. In validation, the model predicted ophthalmopathy progression with about 70% sensitivity and 72.22% specificity; some 13 predicted patients were CT-confirmed with GO in a median of approximately six months.

For repertoire sequencing, the TCR beta CDR3 regions were amplified from RNA transcripts. HTBI primers and the Qiagen OneStep RT-PCR kit were used in a first-round RT-PCR, which was followed by a second-round multiplex PCR, size selection and purification. Libraries were sequenced paired-end with 100 bp reads on an Illumina HiSeq2000. The authors processed their data as follows. SOAPnuke was used to process the reads, throwing out any read that had adapters, had uncalled bases, had a mean Phred below 15, or lacked an exact constant-primer or identifier match. High-quality paired reads were merged with COPE v1.2.5. Unique nucleotide sequences were defined as clonotypes and aligned to IMGT TRB V, D and J references using MiTCR v1.1. The analysis was limited to V-J combinations with a frequency above 0.0001, which together covered approximately 99% of repertoires. A TCR clonal expansion and chaos score per V-J combination was defined as the ratio of F50 clonal expansion to chaos observed in the TCRdist matrix. Features were reduced by Welch's t-statistics and random forest to around 13 V-J combinations, which fed a naive Bayes classifier. The similarity between thyroid and blood repertoires was quantified using the Morisita-Horn index. TCRdb applied fastp at Q25 and MiXCR to the public reads, then kept only in-frame beta chains. Each CDR3 protein appears once, grouped with its most common genes and DNA. Clone size and V and J calls follow TCRdb, not the original study. This sample holds roughly 480,000 distinct CDR3 sequences; around 14% were observed only once. Roughly 10% of the sample is taken by the ten largest.

Sequencing was carried out using blood. The chain couples TRBV12-3 or TRBV12-4 to TRBJ2-7; TRBD2 matches 7 bases in the middle. The TCR was taken from a woman in her twenties or thirties with Graves' ophthalmopathy. Donor details come from another sample of the same person, matched by shared clones. The nucleotides are TGTGCCAGCAGTCCGACTAGCCTACCACTAGGCGAGCAGTACTTC. This is translated as CASSPTSLPLGEQYF.